A single sample is the source of the 6 T cell receptor beta chains below, sequenced in a study of shared clonotypes between healthy human individuals. Sequenced by immunoSEQ multiplex PCR; TCRdb stores in-frame clones only, minus some. There are about 2.3 million clones in the sample; just over 90% occur only once, and under 0.45% lies in the top ten. Material: naive CD4+ T cells from PBMCs. Stated subset: CD45RA+ positively selected. These receptor sequences come from a man in his late teens or twenties in good health. Some clones in this sample may be carry-over from other donors' samples.

The rearrangement links TRBV28 to TRBJ1-2; TRBD1 agrees at 7 bases. The germline gives CDR1 MDHEN, CDR2 SYDVKM. CDR3 length: 16 residues. Trimming took 8 bases from V and 4 from J; bases not matched to a gene: 16. The CDR3 here is CASFASGGIGAYGYTF. CDR3 in DNA: TGTGCCAGCTTTGCGTCAGGGGGGATAGGAGCCTATGGCTACACCTTC.

The genes are TRBV5-1 and TRBJ1-1; D possibly corresponds to TRBD1 (5 bases). The CDR3 runs 15 residues. The germline gives CDR1 SGHRS, CDR2 YFSETQ. V lost 2 bases and J 3 bases, leaving 14 bases between the germline ends. DNA of the CDR3: TGCGCCAGCAGCTTTTTGCAGGGATCGGACACTGAAGCTTTCTTT. It encodes CASSFLQGSDTEAFF.

The J gene is TRBJ2-5, the V gene TRBV6-5; 8 nucleotides line up with TRBD1. This CDR3 is 15 amino acids long. The junction had 7 bases not matched to a gene; V was cut back by 2 bases and J by 5 bases. Germline values: CDR1 MNHEY, CDR2 SVGAGI. CDR3 in amino acids: CASSYRRGRGETQYF. CDR3 in DNA: TGTGCCAGCAGTTACCGCAGGGGGCGCGGGGAGACCCAGTACTTC.

The V and J genes are TRBV5-1 and TRBJ2-2; 9 bases fit TRBD2. The CDR3 runs to 17 residues. Germline assignment: CDR1 SGHRS and CDR2 YFSETQ. V lost 0 bases to trimming and J lost 6 bases; unmatched junction nucleotides: 9. Here the CDR3 reads CASSLGFVSSGAGELFF. The CDR3 coding sequence is TGCGCCAGCAGCTTGGGATTCGTGTCTAGCGGGGCCGGGGAGCTGTTTTTT.

This chain joins TRBV9 and TRBJ2-2; unclear D gene. The CDR3 is made up of 14 amino acids. Per germline, CDR1 SGDLS and CDR2 YYNGEE. Trimming left V 2 bases short and J 1 base short, with 6 bases between. The chain's CDR3 is CASSVTVNTGELFF. CDR3 in DNA: TGTGCCAGCAGCGTTACAGTGAACACCGGGGAGCTGTTTTTT.

The chain employs TRBV11-2 and TRBJ2-5, with D maybe TRBD1 (5 bases). Germline V lookup: CDR1 SGHAT, CDR2 FQNNGV. The V and J ends lost 1 base and 5 bases respectively, with 11 bases between them. The CDR3 runs to 14 residues. CDR3 nucleotides: TGTGCCAGCAGCTTAGGACAGATGGGCGAGACCCAGTACTTC. It encodes CASSLGQMGETQYF.